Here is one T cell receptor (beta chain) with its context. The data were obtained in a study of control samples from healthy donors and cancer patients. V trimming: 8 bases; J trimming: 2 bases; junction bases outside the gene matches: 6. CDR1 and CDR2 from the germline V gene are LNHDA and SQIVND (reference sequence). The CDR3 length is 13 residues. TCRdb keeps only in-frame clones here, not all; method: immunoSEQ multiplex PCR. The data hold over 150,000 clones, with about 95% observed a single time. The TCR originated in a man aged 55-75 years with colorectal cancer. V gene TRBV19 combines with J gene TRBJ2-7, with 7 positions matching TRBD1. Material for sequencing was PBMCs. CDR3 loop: CASSGTATYEQYF. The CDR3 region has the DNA TGTGCCAGTTCCGGGACAGCTACCTACGAGCAGTACTTC.